The clone carrying this T cell receptor beta chain was recorded many times. CDR3-region Arm-PCR and iRepertoire HTBI primers produced the TCR beta libraries. A single record per CDR3 protein comes from TCRdb applying MiXCR to the multiplex PCR reads. The sample yields some 400,000 distinct CDR3 sequences, about 15% seen once. This sample is part of a study of regulatory T cells in long-lasting Graves disease. Time point meaning: newly diagnosed GD, antithyroid drugs for less than 3 months. Isolated PBMC RNA provided the starting material for the TCR library. Between the trimmed V and J ends, which lost 4 bases and 3 bases, there was a span of 7 bases. This CDR3 is built from 12 residues. The germline V gene has CDR1 GTSNPN and CDR2 SVGIG (reference sequence). The same data also went into a second study, on T cells in Graves' hyperthyroidism and ophthalmopathy.

Sequenced here: peripheral blood mononuclear cells (PBMCs), sampled at new diagnosis, from a patient treated with antithyroid drugs. The chain is built from TRBV30 and TRBJ1-3; D remains unclear. This receptor was obtained from a woman in her twenties or thirties with Graves disease. The CDR3 DNA reads TGTGCCTGGATCCCGGATGGAAACACCATATATTTT. It is translated as CAWIPDGNTIYF.